This T cell receptor (beta chain) stems from a study of T cell clonotyping in hematopoietic cell transplantation. Findings and caveats of the study: At the given depth, recipient repertoires were over 97% de novo clonotypes.

Libraries were prepared by immunoSEQ multiplex PCR; TCRdb keeps only in-frame clonotypes and omits some of them. The sample lists approximately 44,000 clones, about four fifths occurring once. As to time point: recipient sample about 28 days before transplant, after cytoreduction. As to this clone: The target antigen is unknown.

The material sequenced was peripheral blood mononuclear cells, taken before stem cell transplant. The receptor's source is a man aged 55 to 69 with myelodysplastic syndrome. Some clones in this sample may be carry-over from other donors' samples.

As DNA, the CDR3 is TGCGCCAGCAGCCAAGGAAACATTCAGTACTTC. Protein sequence: CASSQGNIQYF. The chain is built from TRBV4-3 and TRBJ2-4; D is undetermined. CDR1 is LGHNA, CDR2 YSLEER, per germline. V gave up 1 base and J gave up 6 bases, with 1 base separating them. This CDR3 contains 11 residues.